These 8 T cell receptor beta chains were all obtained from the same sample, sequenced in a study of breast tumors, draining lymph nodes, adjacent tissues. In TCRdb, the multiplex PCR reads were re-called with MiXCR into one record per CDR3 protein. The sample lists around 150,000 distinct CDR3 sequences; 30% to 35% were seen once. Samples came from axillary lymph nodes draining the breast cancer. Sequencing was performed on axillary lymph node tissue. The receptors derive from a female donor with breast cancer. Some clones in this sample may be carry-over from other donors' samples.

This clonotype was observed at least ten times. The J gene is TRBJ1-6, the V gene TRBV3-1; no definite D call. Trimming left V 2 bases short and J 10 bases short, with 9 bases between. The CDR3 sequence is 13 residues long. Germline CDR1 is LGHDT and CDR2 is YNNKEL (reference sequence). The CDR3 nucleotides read TGTGCCAGCAGCCAAAACGGGCGGTCACCCCTCCACTTT. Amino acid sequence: CASSQNGRSPLHF.

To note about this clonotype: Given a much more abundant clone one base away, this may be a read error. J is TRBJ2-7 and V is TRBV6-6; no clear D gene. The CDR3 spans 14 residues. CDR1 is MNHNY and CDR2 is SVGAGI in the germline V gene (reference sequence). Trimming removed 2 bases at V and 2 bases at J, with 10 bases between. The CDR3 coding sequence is TGTGCCAGCAGTTACCCGGGTGTAGCCTACGAGCAGTACGTC. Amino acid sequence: CASSYPGVAYEQYV.

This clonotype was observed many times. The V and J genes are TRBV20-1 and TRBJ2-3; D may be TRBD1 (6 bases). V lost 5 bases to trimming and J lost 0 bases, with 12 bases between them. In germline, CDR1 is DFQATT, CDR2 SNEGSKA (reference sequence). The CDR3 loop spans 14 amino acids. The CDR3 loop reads CSAESTGSTDTQYF. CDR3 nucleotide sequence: TGCAGTGCTGAGAGTACAGGGAGCACAGATACGCAGTATTTT.

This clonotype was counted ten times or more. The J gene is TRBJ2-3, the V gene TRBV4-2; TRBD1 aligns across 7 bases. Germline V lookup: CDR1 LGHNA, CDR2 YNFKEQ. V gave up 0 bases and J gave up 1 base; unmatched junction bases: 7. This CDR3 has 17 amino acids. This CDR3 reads CASSQDRQGLGTDTQYF. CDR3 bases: TGTGCCAGCAGCCAAGATCGACAGGGCCTCGGCACAGATACGCAGTATTTT.

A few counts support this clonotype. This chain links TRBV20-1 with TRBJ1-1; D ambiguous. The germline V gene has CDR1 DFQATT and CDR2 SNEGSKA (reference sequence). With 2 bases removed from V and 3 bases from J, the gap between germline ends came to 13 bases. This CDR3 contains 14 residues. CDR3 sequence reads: CSARSQAGYTEAFF. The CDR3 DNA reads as TGCAGTGCTAGAAGCCAGGCGGGATACACTGAAGCTTTCTTT.

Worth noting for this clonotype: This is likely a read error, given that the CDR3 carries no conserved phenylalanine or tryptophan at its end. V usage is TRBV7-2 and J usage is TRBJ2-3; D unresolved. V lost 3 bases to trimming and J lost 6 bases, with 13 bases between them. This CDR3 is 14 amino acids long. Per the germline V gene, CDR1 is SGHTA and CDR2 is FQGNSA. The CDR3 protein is CASSFHRGLDTQYL. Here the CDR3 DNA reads TGTGCCAGCAGCTTTCATCGAGGATTGGATACGCAGTATCTT.

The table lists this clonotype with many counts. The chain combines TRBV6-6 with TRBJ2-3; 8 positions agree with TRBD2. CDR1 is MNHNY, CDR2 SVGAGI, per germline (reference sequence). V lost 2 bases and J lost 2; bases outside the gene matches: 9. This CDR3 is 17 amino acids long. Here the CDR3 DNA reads TGTGCCAGCAGTTACGGGCCTCGGGGGGGCCTCACAGATACGCAGTATTTT. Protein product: CASSYGPRGGLTDTQYF.

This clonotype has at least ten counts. DNA of the CDR3: TGTGCCAGCAGCGGGACTAGCGGGGGAGGAACCCAGTACTTC. The encoded protein is CASSGTSGGGTQYF. The chain recombines TRBV27 with TRBJ2-5, with 14 positions matching TRBD2. J gave up 8 bases and V 6 bases, and 5 bases lay outside the gene matches. The CDR3 is made up of 14 amino acids. Germline V gene lookup returns CDR1 MNHEY and CDR2 SMNVEV (reference sequence).